This T cell receptor (beta chain) originates from a study of cytomegalovirus exposure and HLA in healthy donors. The PCR was carried out with 60 Vbeta primers and 13 Jbeta primers. Data came from immunoSEQ multiplex PCR; TCRdb stores just in-frame clones and leaves some out. Found here are some 150,000 clones, nearly 80% of them singletons; the top ten hold roughly 3.1%. CDR1 and CDR2 from the germline V gene are LNHNV and YYDKDF (reference sequence). The CDR3 loop spans 15 amino acids. The V and J genes are TRBV15 and TRBJ2-5; 8 bases match TRBD1. The assigned J gene may be wrong: the sequence end matches TRBJ2-7 better. Sequenced sample: PBMCs. This sequence was found in a man aged 35-49 years in good health and CMV-seropositive. This chain's CDR3 is CATSGGGQGSYEQYF. DNA for the CDR3: TGTGCCACCAGCGGGGGAGGACAGGGTTCCTACGAGCAGTACTTC.